This TCR beta chain was sequenced for a study of control samples from healthy donors and cancer patients. Measured with immunoSEQ multiplex PCR; TCRdb has only the in-frame clones, and not every one. The sample includes around 76,000 clones, 89% of them seen just once. Germline-derived CDR1 and CDR2 are MDHEN and SYDVKM. The CDR3 length is 12 residues. V was clipped by 3 bases and J by 7 bases, with 6 bases between them. The chain employs TRBV28 and TRBJ2-2; D uncertain. This sequence was found in a woman aged 50 to 60 with colorectal cancer. Sample: PBMCs. The DNA of the CDR3 is TGTGCCAGCAGTTTTGTAGGCGGGGAGCTGTTTTTT. This translates into CASSFVGGELFF.